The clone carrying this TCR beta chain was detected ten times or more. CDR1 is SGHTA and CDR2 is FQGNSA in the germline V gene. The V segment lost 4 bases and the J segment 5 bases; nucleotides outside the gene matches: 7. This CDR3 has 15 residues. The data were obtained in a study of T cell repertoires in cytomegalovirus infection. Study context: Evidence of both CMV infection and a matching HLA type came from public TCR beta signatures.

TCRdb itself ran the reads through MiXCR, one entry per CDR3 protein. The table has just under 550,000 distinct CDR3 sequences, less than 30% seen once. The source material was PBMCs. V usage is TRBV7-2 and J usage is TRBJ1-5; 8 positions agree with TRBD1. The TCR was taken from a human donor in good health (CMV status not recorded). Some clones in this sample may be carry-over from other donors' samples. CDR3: CASSWGTGLDQPQHF. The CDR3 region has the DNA TGTGCCAGCAGCTGGGGGACAGGCCTGGATCAGCCCCAGCATTTT.